The 28 T cell receptor beta chains presented below share a single source sample, sequenced in a study of cytomegalovirus exposure and HLA in healthy donors. Sequencing was performed with immunoSEQ multiplex PCR; in TCRdb, only in-frame clones are kept and a portion is missing. The sample includes around 150,000 clones, 86% of them seen just once. Sequencing was carried out using PBMCs. The receptors here all came from a woman in her twenties or thirties in good health and CMV-seronegative.

The chain is built from TRBV7-9 and TRBJ1-4; D not resolved. Germline values: CDR1 SEHNR, CDR2 FQNEAQ (reference sequence). V lost 2 bases and J lost 13, with 14 bases in between. CDR3 length equals 13 residues. DNA for the CDR3: TGTGCCAGCAGCTTATCGGGGAGTGAGGGACTGTTTTTT. This sequence encodes CASSLSGSEGLFF. The complete variable domain, with remaining parts taken from reference TRBV7-9 and TRBJ1-4, reads DTGVSQNPRHKITKRGQNVTFRCDPISEHNRLYWYRQTLGQGPEFLTYFQNEAQLEKSRLLSDRFSAERPKGSFSTLEIQRTEQGDSAMYLCASSLSGSEGLFFGSGTQLSVL.

A few counts support this clone. The chain employs TRBV6-1 and TRBJ2-3; 9 positions agree with TRBD1. The CDR3 runs 15 residues. The germline V gene encodes CDR1 MNHNS and CDR2 SASEGT. V lost 3 bases to trimming and J lost 6 bases; unmatched junction nucleotides: 7. The CDR3 loop reads CASSDDRGSLDTQYF. The CDR3 DNA reads TGTGCCAGCAGTGATGACAGGGGGTCGTTGGATACGCAGTATTTT.

This chain connects TRBV9 to TRBJ2-5; 7 nucleotides line up with TRBD2. The CDR3 is made up of 15 amino acids. Trimming removed 0 bases from V and 4 bases from J; junction bases left unmatched: 6. The germline V gene encodes CDR1 SGDLS and CDR2 YYNGEE. This chain's CDR3 is CASSVAAGEAETQYF. In DNA form, the CDR3 reads TGTGCCAGCAGCGTAGCTGCGGGAGAGGCAGAGACCCAGTACTTC.

This chain uses TRBV28 with TRBJ2-3, with a weak D call TRBD1 (6 bases). The CDR3 covers 15 residues. CDR1 is MDHEN, CDR2 SYDVKM, per germline. Trimming cost V 6 bases and J 4 bases, with 17 bases left between them. Here the CDR3 reads CASSSGVWGADTQYF. Here the CDR3 DNA reads TGTGCCAGCAGCTCAGGGGTGTGGGGCGCAGATACGCAGTATTTT.

V is TRBV7-9 and J is TRBJ1-1; no reliable D call. CDR1 SEHNR and CDR2 FQNEAQ come from the germline V gene (reference sequence). V was clipped by 5 bases and J by 0 bases, with 10 bases between them. The CDR3 has 14 amino acids. The CDR3: CASSIGQVNTEAFF. DNA for the CDR3: TGTGCCAGCAGCATAGGCCAGGTGAACACTGAAGCTTTCTTT.

V and J are TRBV9 and TRBJ2-2; TRBD2 is a possible D gene (6 bases). Trimming left V 3 bases short and J 3 bases short, with 12 bases between. From germline, CDR1 is SGDLS and CDR2 YYNGEE. The CDR3 runs to 15 residues. This CDR3 is CASSASGSYTGELFF. Here the CDR3 DNA reads TGTGCCAGCAGCGCGAGCGGGTCCTACACCGGGGAGCTGTTTTTT.

The chain combines TRBV28 with TRBJ2-7; D unresolved. Germline V gene sequence: CDR1 MDHEN, CDR2 SYDVKM. V was clipped by 2 bases and J by 6 bases, with 11 bases between them. The CDR3 consists of 13 residues. The CDR3 coding sequence is TGTGCCAGCAGTTTAGGCCAGCTCTTCGAGCAGTACTTC. This sequence encodes CASSLGQLFEQYF. The complete variable domain, with remaining parts taken from reference TRBV28 and TRBJ2-7, reads DVKVTQSSRYLVKRTGEKVFLECVQDMDHENMFWYRQDPGLGLRLIYFSYDVKMKEKGDIPEGYSVSREKKERFSLILESASTNQTSMYLCASSLGQLFEQYFGPGTRLTVT.

The chain has TRBV6-5 and TRBJ2-1; TRBD2 agrees at 10 bases. The germline gives CDR1 MNHEY, CDR2 SVGAGI. This CDR3 has 15 amino acids. After removal of 5 bases from V and 4 bases from J, the junction contained 5 bases not matched to a gene. Here the CDR3 DNA reads TGTGCCAGCAGTCTAGCGGGGGCAAAGTACAATGAGCAGTTCTTC. It codes for CASSLAGAKYNEQFF.

The V and J genes are TRBV6-1 and TRBJ2-1; unclear D gene. Germline assignment: CDR1 MNHNS and CDR2 SASEGT. The CDR3 is made up of 13 amino acids. Trimming removed 5 bases at V and 7 bases at J, with 12 bases between. CDR3 DNA sequence: TGTGCCAGCAGTAATTCGATGCGGAATGAGCAGTTCTTC. This gives the protein CASSNSMRNEQFF.

The chain has TRBV4-1 and TRBJ1-4; D possibly corresponds to TRBD1 (5 bases). The germline gives CDR1 MGHRA, CDR2 YSYEKL. Trimming took 0 bases from V and 5 from J, leaving 16 bases between them. There are 17 residues in the CDR3. In nucleotides, the CDR3 is TGCGCCAGCAGCCAAGATCCCCGGGCAGGGCTCAATGAAAAACTGTTTTTT. It encodes CASSQDPRAGLNEKLFF.

This sequence joins TRBV6-6 and TRBJ2-7, with 8 bases fitting TRBD1. The CDR3 is 14 residues long. CDR1 is MNHNY, CDR2 SVGAGI, per germline (reference sequence). V lost 5 bases and J lost 2; bases outside the gene matches: 5. CDR3 loop: CASSETGVTYEQYF. CDR3 DNA: TGTGCCAGCAGTGAGACAGGGGTGACCTACGAGCAGTACTTC.

The chain is built from TRBV10-3 and TRBJ1-4; D gene ambiguous. The germline V gene encodes CDR1 ENHRY and CDR2 SYGVKD. The V end lost 6 bases, the J end lost 0 bases, and 11 bases lay between the germline ends. The CDR3 loop spans 15 amino acids. In DNA form, the CDR3 reads TGTGCCATCAGAGAGGGTACAGCAACTAATGAAAAACTGTTTTTT. It specifies CAIREGTATNEKLFF.

This clone was picked up one time. The chain couples TRBV9 to TRBJ2-6, with D perhaps matching TRBD1 (6 bases). V was cut by 3 bases and J by 2 bases, with 9 bases left in between. CDR3 length: 15 amino acids. Looked up from germline, CDR1 is SGDLS and CDR2 is YYNGEE. CDR3 protein: CASSGWTAGANVLTF. The CDR3 nucleotides are TGTGCCAGCAGCGGCTGGACAGCTGGGGCCAACGTCCTGACTTTC.

The gene calls are TRBV4-2 and TRBJ1-1; D is possibly TRBD1 (5 bases). Trimming pared 4 bases from V and 1 base from J, leaving 7 bases between. Germline values: CDR1 LGHNA, CDR2 YNFKEQ. This CDR3 has 13 residues. DNA of the CDR3: TGTGCCAGCAGCCCTACAGGGAACACTGAAGCTTTCTTT. Translated, it gives CASSPTGNTEAFF.

This clone turned up a few times. CDR3 bases: TGTGCCAGCAGCTTGGGGGGGCCAGTGTCTGGAAACACCATATATTTT. Its translation is CASSLGGPVSGNTIYF. V usage is TRBV5-4 and J usage is TRBJ1-3, with a weak D call TRBD1 (6 bases). The CDR3 runs to 16 residues. Trimming cost V 0 bases and J 1 base, with 11 bases left between them. The germline gives CDR1 SGHNT, CDR2 YYREEE (reference sequence).

V gene TRBV11-2 combines with J gene TRBJ2-1; D assignment may be TRBD1 or TRBD2 (7 bases each). Germline CDR1 and CDR2: SGHAT and FQNNGV. The CDR3 extends over 18 amino acids. V was trimmed by 5 bases and J by 0 bases, leaving 20 bases between them. DNA of the CDR3: TGTGCCAGCAGCCTAGGGGAGGGGGCCGCAAACTCCTACAATGAGCAGTTCTTC. It yields the protein CASSLGEGAANSYNEQFF.

The chain couples TRBV27 to TRBJ2-7, with a possible D match to TRBD2 (5 bases). Germline loops: CDR1 MNHEY, CDR2 SMNVEV (reference sequence). V dropped 0 bases and J dropped 1 base, with 19 bases sitting between them. There are 18 residues in the CDR3. Here the CDR3 reads CASSLSAPGVSLSYEQYF. CDR3 coding DNA: TGTGCCAGCAGTTTATCGGCTCCCGGGGTCAGTTTGTCCTACGAGCAGTACTTC.

This chain connects TRBV29-1 to TRBJ1-1; TRBD1 matches 9 bases. Germline trimming cut 6 bases from V and 5 bases from J; bases unmatched to any gene: 4. The CDR3 has 12 residues. The germline gives CDR1 SQVTM, CDR2 ANQGSEA. CDR3 in amino acids: CSVATGGTEAFF. The DNA of the CDR3 is TGCAGCGTGGCGACAGGGGGAACTGAAGCTTTCTTT.

The sample holds one count of this clone. The CDR3 DNA reads TGTGCCACCACCAGCGAGTTGGGGGCTGCGTATGACAATGAGCAGTTCTTC. It translates to CATTSELGAAYDNEQFF. J is TRBJ2-1 and V is TRBV15; D perhaps matches TRBD1 (6 bases). Germline V gene lookup returns CDR1 LNHNV and CDR2 YYDKDF (reference sequence). The CDR3 sequence is 17 residues long. V was trimmed by 7 bases and J by 5 bases, leaving 24 bases between them.

The chain recombines TRBV5-1 with TRBJ2-1; 8 nucleotides align to TRBD1. Trimming at V came to 7 bases and at J to 8 bases, leaving 5 bases not matched to a gene. This CDR3 comprises 12 residues. Germline CDR1 is SGHRS and CDR2 is YFSETQ. CDR3 loop: CASGQGLYEQFF. CDR3 DNA: TGCGCCAGCGGACAGGGCCTATATGAGCAGTTCTTC. The full variable domain, its missing parts supplied by reference TRBV5-1 and TRBJ2-1, is KAGVTQTPRYLIKTRGQQVTLSCSPISGHRSVSWYQQTPGQGLQFLFEYFSETQRNKGNFPGRFSGRQFSNSRSEMNVSTLELGDSALYLCASGQGLYEQFFGPGTRLTVL.

The chain couples TRBV10-3 to TRBJ1-2; TRBD1 matches 9 bases. The germline V gene encodes CDR1 ENHRY and CDR2 SYGVKD. With V trimmed by 10 bases and J by 3 bases, 12 bases remained unmatched. The CDR3 consists of 15 residues. This CDR3 reads CATAGGTGLHYGYTF. DNA for the CDR3: TGTGCCACCGCTGGGGGGACAGGGTTGCACTATGGCTACACCTTC.

This chain connects TRBV9 to TRBJ2-1; 7 positions agree with TRBD2. Trimming cost V 0 bases and J 2 bases; bases outside gene matches: 2. The CDR3 is 15 residues long. Germline CDR1 is SGDLS and CDR2 is YYNGEE. The DNA of the CDR3 is TGTGCCAGCAGCGTAGGACTAGCAGCCTACAATGAGCAGTTCTTC. Protein: CASSVGLAAYNEQFF.

The chain couples TRBV29-1 to TRBJ1-1; no definite D call. From germline, CDR1 is SQVTM and CDR2 ANQGSEA. This CDR3 region has 11 residues. V was shortened by 2 bases and J by 9 bases, with 10 bases between the two germline ends. The CDR3 DNA is TGCAGCGTTGAAAAAGGGCTTCAAGCTTTCTTT. This encodes CSVEKGLQAFF.

The rearrangement links TRBV15 to TRBJ1-1; D gene ambiguous. CDR1 LNHNV and CDR2 YYDKDF come from the germline V gene (reference sequence). This CDR3 has 12 residues. The ends were cut back, 8 bases at V and 10 bases at J, with 17 bases in the middle. This CDR3 reads CATEGWREGAFF. In nucleotides, the CDR3 is TGTGCCACCGAGGGCTGGAGGGAGGGAGCTTTCTTT.

In this sample, this clone turned up once. The genes are TRBV6-1 and TRBJ2-1; 12 nucleotides align to TRBD2. Looked up from germline, CDR1 is MNHNS and CDR2 is SASEGT. This CDR3 contains 15 residues. With 3 bases clipped from V and 8 bases from J, the junction kept 5 bases outside the gene matches. CDR3 sequence: CASSDPSGGDDEQFF. In nucleotides, the CDR3 is TGTGCCAGCAGTGATCCTAGCGGGGGGGACGATGAGCAGTTCTTC.

The V call is TRBV6-1, the J call TRBJ2-5; D remains ambiguous. Germline assignment: CDR1 MNHNS and CDR2 SASEGT. The CDR3 consists of 12 residues. Trimming removed 5 bases from V and 5 bases from J, with 9 bases in between. The CDR3 region has the DNA TGTGCCAGCAGTCCGGAACTGGAGACCCAGTACTTC. Protein: CASSPELETQYF.

This clone was counted only a few times. The genes are TRBV11-3 and TRBJ2-2; 7 bases align to TRBD1. After removal of 1 base from V and 1 base from J, the junction contained 0 bases not matched to a gene. Germline V gives CDR1 SGHNT, CDR2 YENEEA. The CDR3 spans 15 residues. CDR3 in DNA: TGTGCCAGCAGCTTAGGGACAGGGAACACCGGGGAGCTGTTTTTT. Translated: CASSLGTGNTGELFF.

The chain combines TRBV28 with TRBJ1-1; 10 nucleotides align to TRBD1. CDR3 length: 14 amino acids. V shed 3 bases, J shed 10 bases, and the junction held 8 bases outside the gene matches. The germline gives CDR1 MDHEN, CDR2 SYDVKM. In nucleotides, the CDR3 is TGTGCCAGCAGTTTTGGGGACAGGGGATGGGGAGCTTTCTTT. Its protein product is CASSFGDRGWGAFF.